The next 20 T cell receptor beta chains were all read from a single sample in a study of T cell repertoires in aging, cancer and after chemotherapy. TCR beta rearrangements were amplified from peripheral blood genomic DNA. Multiplex touch-down PCR with TRB-A/B primers amplified rearranged V-D-J TRB sequences. TCRdb re-called the multiplex PCR reads through MiXCR, storing one row per CDR3 protein. The table has approximately 10,000 distinct CDR3 sequences, around a third seen once. Sequenced: blood. The origin of the receptors is a human donor in good health. The donor label of this sample is uncertain.

This clonotype was seen a few times. The CDR3 reads CASSLEGEQYF. The CDR3, as DNA: TGTGCCAGCAGTTTGGAAGGCGAGCAGTACTTC. The V gene is TRBV12-3 or TRBV12-4, the J gene TRBJ2-7; no reliable D call. V lost 3 bases and J lost 6, with 6 bases in between. This CDR3 comprises 11 residues.

This clonotype showed up just a few times. The rearrangement uses TRBV30 and TRBJ2-1, with D perhaps assigned TRBD1 or TRBD2 (7 bases each). Per germline, CDR1 GTSNPN and CDR2 SVGIG (reference sequence). Trimming removed 5 bases at V and 6 bases at J, with 20 bases between. The CDR3 has 15 residues. The CDR3 DNA reads TGTGCCTGGGCTAGGGGGCGGGGGCTGGGCAATGAGCAGTTCTTC. Translated: CAWARGRGLGNEQFF.

The chain joins TRBV12-3 or TRBV12-4 to TRBJ1-2; tentatively, D is TRBD1 (5 bases). Trimming left V 5 bases short and J 7 bases short, with 20 bases between. The CDR3 length is 15 residues. The CDR3 loop reads CASSRRLAGEGGYTF. CDR3 sequence (DNA): TGTGCCAGCAGTCGCCGACTAGCGGGGGAGGGTGGCTACACCTTC.

The J gene is TRBJ2-5, the V gene TRBV6-1, with D possibly TRBD1 on 6 matching bases. Germline assignment: CDR1 MNHNS and CDR2 SASEGT. V lost 7 bases and J 0 bases, leaving 21 bases between the germline ends. The CDR3 consists of 17 residues. The DNA of the CDR3 is TGTGCCAGCATTTCAGGGACCGGGACACCTTACCAAGAGACCCAGTACTTC. As protein: CASISGTGTPYQETQYF.

This clonotype is medium-sized. The chain carries TRBV29-1 and TRBJ2-1; no clear D gene. Germline CDR1 SQVTM, CDR2 ANQGSEA. The length of the CDR3 is 11 residues. V was shortened by 5 bases and J by 6 bases, with 8 bases between the two germline ends. Here the CDR3 reads CSVFSSNEQFF. CDR3 DNA sequence: TGCAGCGTTTTCTCAAGCAATGAGCAGTTCTTC.

This chain uses TRBV12-3 or TRBV12-4 with TRBJ1-2; D perhaps matches TRBD1 (5 bases). The CDR3 is 13 amino acids. Trimming removed 5 bases at V and 4 bases at J, with 11 bases between. CDR3 DNA sequence: TGTGCCAGCAGTATTAGTAGGGGCTATGGCTACACCTTC. Amino acids: CASSISRGYGYTF.

The rearrangement links TRBV6-1 to TRBJ1-6; 7 nucleotides match TRBD1. Germline V gives CDR1 MNHNS, CDR2 SASEGT. The length of the CDR3 is 17 residues. V lost 1 base to trimming and J lost 10 bases; unmatched junction nucleotides: 13. The CDR3, as DNA: TGTGCCAGCAGTGAAGTGGGCCGGGACAGTGAAGGATCACCCCTCCACTTT. It encodes CASSEVGRDSEGSPLHF.

As concerns this clonotype: A much larger clone differs by one base, so this may be a read error. The chain has TRBV19 and TRBJ2-7; no firm D call. V lost 6 bases and J 6 bases, leaving 21 bases between the germline ends. Looked up from germline, CDR1 is LNHDA and CDR2 is SQIVND (reference sequence). This CDR3 spans 15 amino acids. CDR3 loop: CASSKRFAVGSEQYF. As DNA, the CDR3 is TGTGCCAGTAGCAAACGGTTCGCAGTGGGGTCCGAGCAGTACTTC.

This clonotype was seen a handful of times. The chain carries TRBV5-5 and TRBJ2-7; 9 nucleotides line up with TRBD1. V dropped 0 bases and J dropped 2; count of bases not matched to a gene: 3. In germline, CDR1 is SGHKS, CDR2 YYEKEE (reference sequence). CDR3 length equals 15 residues. CDR3 sequence (DNA): TGTGCCAGCAGCTTGGCCGGACAGGGGACCTACGAGCAGTACTTC. Its translation is CASSLAGQGTYEQYF. Full variable domain (missing parts from reference TRBV5-5 and TRBJ2-7): DAGVTQSPTHLIKTRGQQVTLRCSPISGHKSVSWYQQVLGQGPQFIFQYYEKEERGRGNFPDRFSARQFPNYSSELNVNALLLGDSALYLCASSLAGQGTYEQYFGPGTRLTVT.

This chain connects TRBV12-3 or TRBV12-4 to TRBJ2-3, with a tentative D call TRBD1 (6 bases). The CDR3 sequence is 15 residues long. V lost 8 bases and J lost 0, with 15 bases in between. CDR3 sequence: CASAGRTASTDTQYF. In DNA, the CDR3 is TGTGCCAGCGCGGGTAGGACAGCTAGCACAGATACGCAGTATTTT.

The gene calls are TRBV27 and TRBJ2-3; the match to TRBD2 covers 9 bases. CDR1 MNHEY and CDR2 SMNVEV come from the germline V gene (reference sequence). This CDR3 comprises 17 residues. J was trimmed by 2 bases and V by 1 base; bases with no gene match: 7. CDR3 DNA: TGTGCCAGCAGTTTATGGGGCGGGGGGGCCCCCACAGATACGCAGTATTTT. This encodes CASSLWGGGAPTDTQYF.

This chain links TRBV19 with TRBJ1-5; maybe TRBD1 (5 bases). The CDR3 spans 15 residues. Germline V gives CDR1 LNHDA, CDR2 SQIVND (reference sequence). V gave up 6 bases and J gave up 0 bases, with 12 bases separating them. CDR3 region: CASSRGVASNQPQHF. In DNA, the CDR3 is TGTGCCAGTAGCCGAGGGGTGGCTAGCAATCAGCCCCAGCATTTT.

This clonotype counts as medium-sized. This sequence joins TRBV6-6 and TRBJ1-1; D not resolved. The germline CDR1 and CDR2 sequences are MNHNY and SVGAGI (reference sequence). The CDR3 covers 13 residues. Trimming removed 7 bases at V and 1 base at J, with 10 bases between. The CDR3 is CASTPDGNTEAFF. CDR3 nucleotide sequence: TGTGCCAGCACCCCGGACGGGAACACTGAAGCTTTCTTT.

The chain links TRBV6-9 to TRBJ1-4, with D possibly being TRBD1 (6 bases). V was pared by 5 bases and J by 7 bases, with 14 bases between. In germline, CDR1 is MNHGY, CDR2 SVAAGI. This CDR3 spans 14 amino acids. The CDR3 DNA sequence: TGTGCCAGCAGTACGCAGGGGATCGGTGAAAAACTGTTTTTT. Encoded protein: CASSTQGIGEKLFF.

Only a few counts were recorded for this clonotype. The rearrangement joins TRBV12-3 or TRBV12-4 to TRBJ1-5; the D is unclear. Trimming cost V 3 bases and J 4 bases, with 10 bases left between them. The CDR3 has 14 residues. The CDR3 DNA reads TGTGCCAGCAGTTTTTCCGGTTTTAATCAGCCCCAGCATTTT. Its translation is CASSFSGFNQPQHF.

This chain joins TRBV12-3 or TRBV12-4 and TRBJ1-1, with TRBD1 as a possible D gene (5 bases). The CDR3 covers 15 residues. V shed 1 base and J shed 6 bases, with 15 bases lying between them. Here the CDR3 DNA reads TGTGCCAGCAGTTTAGGGGGGATTAGGTGGCCTGAAGCTTTCTTT. It specifies CASSLGGIRWPEAFF.

This clonotype was seen a few times. The junction departs from the called germline gene at one end, perhaps through a read error. The gene calls are TRBV6-5 and TRBJ2-7; 8 nucleotides line up with TRBD2. The V gene's germline CDR1 is MNHEY and CDR2 SVGAGI. The CDR3 has 14 amino acids. The CDR3 nucleotides read TGTGCCAGCAGTTTTACGGGGGGGTCCTACGTGCAGTACTTC. Translated, it gives CASSFTGGSYVQYF.

The rearrangement links TRBV29-1 to TRBJ2-5, with a possible D match to TRBD1 (6 bases). V was trimmed by 6 bases and J by 4 bases, leaving 15 bases between them. CDR3 length equals 13 residues. In germline, CDR1 is SQVTM, CDR2 ANQGSEA. The CDR3 spells CSVETGSRETQYF. CDR3 DNA: TGCAGCGTCGAGACAGGCTCTCGAGAGACCCAGTACTTC.

This clonotype is medium-sized (0.01 to 0.1%). The chain employs TRBV6-5 and TRBJ2-5; D is unresolved. Trimming took 7 bases from V and 2 from J, leaving 17 bases between them. The CDR3 contains 15 residues. Germline values: CDR1 MNHEY, CDR2 SVGAGI. Written as DNA, the CDR3 is TGTGCCAGCAAGGTTATGGCAGGCCTACAAGAGACCCAGTACTTC. Encoded protein: CASKVMAGLQETQYF.

This clonotype showed up just a few times. The chain is built from TRBV6-5 and TRBJ2-7; D uncertain. The CDR3 is 15 residues long. The germline CDR1 and CDR2 sequences are MNHEY and SVGAGI. V was cut by 2 bases and J by 2 bases, with 13 bases left in between. The CDR3: CASSYNGGTPYEQYF. DNA of the CDR3: TGTGCCAGCAGTTACAACGGTGGCACTCCCTACGAGCAGTACTTC.